This TCR beta chain comes out of a study of cytomegalovirus exposure and HLA in healthy donors. Across the whole study: Across under 450 genotyped donors, just over 80% landed in the Caucasian-associated ancestry cluster. Overall study findings and caveats: A previous analysis found most TCR beta V segments productive roughly 87% or roughly 30% of the time.

With respect to this clone: What it binds is unknown.

CDR1 SGHAT and CDR2 FQNNGV come from the germline V gene. V shed 0 bases, J shed 11 bases, and the junction held 9 bases outside the gene matches. The CDR3 covers 16 residues. PCR used 60 Vbeta primers and 13 Jbeta primers. Only in-frame clones appear in the TCRdb table, and some are missing; sequencing was by immunoSEQ multiplex PCR. The sample lists some 150,000 clones, just under 85% occurring once. The V and J genes are TRBV11-2 and TRBJ2-5, with 13 bases aligning to TRBD2. The clonotype was recovered from a middle-aged woman in good health and CMV-seronegative. Input material: PBMCs. In DNA form, the CDR3 reads TGTGCCAGCAGCTTAGATCCGGGACTAGCGGGGAGGGAGCAGTACTTC. It encodes CASSLDPGLAGREQYF.